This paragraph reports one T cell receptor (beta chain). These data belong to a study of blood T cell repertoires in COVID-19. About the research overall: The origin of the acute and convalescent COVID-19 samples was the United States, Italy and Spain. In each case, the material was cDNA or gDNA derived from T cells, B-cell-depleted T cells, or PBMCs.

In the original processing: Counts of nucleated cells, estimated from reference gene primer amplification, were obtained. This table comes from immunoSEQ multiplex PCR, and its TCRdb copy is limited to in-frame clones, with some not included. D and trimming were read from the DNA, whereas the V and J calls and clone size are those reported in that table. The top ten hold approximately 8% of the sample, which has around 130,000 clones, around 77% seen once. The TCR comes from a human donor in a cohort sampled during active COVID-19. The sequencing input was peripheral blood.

The CDR3 protein is CASSPLNTGELFF. The CDR3 region has the DNA TGTGCCAGCAGCCCACTGAACACCGGGGAGCTGTTTTTT. This chain uses TRBV27 with TRBJ2-2; D is unclear. The CDR3 spans 13 residues. In germline, CDR1 is MNHEY, CDR2 SMNVEV (reference sequence). V dropped 6 bases and J dropped 1 base, with 6 bases sitting between them.